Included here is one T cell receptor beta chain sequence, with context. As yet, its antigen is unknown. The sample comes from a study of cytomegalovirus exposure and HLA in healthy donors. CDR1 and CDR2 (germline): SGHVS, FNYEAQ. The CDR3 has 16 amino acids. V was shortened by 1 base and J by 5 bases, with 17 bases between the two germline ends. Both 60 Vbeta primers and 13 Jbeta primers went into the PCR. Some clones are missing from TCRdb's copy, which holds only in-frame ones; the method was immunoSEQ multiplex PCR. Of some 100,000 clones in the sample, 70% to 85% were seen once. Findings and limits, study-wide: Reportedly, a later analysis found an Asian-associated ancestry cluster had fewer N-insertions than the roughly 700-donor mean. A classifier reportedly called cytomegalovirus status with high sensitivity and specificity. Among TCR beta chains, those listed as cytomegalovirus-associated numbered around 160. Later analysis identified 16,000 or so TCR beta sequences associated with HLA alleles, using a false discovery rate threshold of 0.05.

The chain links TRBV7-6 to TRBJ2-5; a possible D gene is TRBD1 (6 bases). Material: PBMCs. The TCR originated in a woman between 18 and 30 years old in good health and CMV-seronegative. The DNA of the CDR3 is TGTGCCAGCAGCTTAGAACAACGACAGGATAGTGAGACCCAGTACTTC. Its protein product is CASSLEQRQDSETQYF. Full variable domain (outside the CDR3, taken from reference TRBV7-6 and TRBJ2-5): GAGVSQSPRYKVTKRGQDVALRCDPISGHVSLYWYRQALGQGPEFLTYFNYEAQQDKSGLPNDRFSAERPEGSISTLTIQRTEQRDSAMYRCASSLEQRQDSETQYFGPGTRLLVL.